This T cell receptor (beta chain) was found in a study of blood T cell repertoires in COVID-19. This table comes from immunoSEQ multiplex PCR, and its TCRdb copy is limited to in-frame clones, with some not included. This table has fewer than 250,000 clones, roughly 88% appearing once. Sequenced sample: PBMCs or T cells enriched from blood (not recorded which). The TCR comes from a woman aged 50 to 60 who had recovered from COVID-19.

The CDR3: CASSNVGLYNEKLFF. The CDR3, as DNA: TGTGCCAGCAGCAATGTGGGACTGTACAATGAAAAACTGTTTTTT. V usage is TRBV21-1 and J usage is TRBJ1-4. TRBV21-1 represents a pseudogene. The CDR3 runs 15 residues.